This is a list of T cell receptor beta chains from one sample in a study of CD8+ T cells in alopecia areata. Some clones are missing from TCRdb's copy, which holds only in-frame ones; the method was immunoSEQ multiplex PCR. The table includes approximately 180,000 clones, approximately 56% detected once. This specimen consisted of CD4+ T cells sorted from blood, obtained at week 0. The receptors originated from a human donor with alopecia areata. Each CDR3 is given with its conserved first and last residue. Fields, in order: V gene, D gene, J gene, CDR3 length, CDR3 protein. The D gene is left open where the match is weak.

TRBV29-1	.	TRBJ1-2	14	CSVTGVVGLYGYTF
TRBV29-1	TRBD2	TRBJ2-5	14	CSAPTGGAKETQYF
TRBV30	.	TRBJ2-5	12	CAWRLGSETQYF
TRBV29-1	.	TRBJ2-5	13	CSVAGRSVETQYF
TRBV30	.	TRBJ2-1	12	CAWSRRANEQFF
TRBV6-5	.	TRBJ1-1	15	CASSYAAALNTEAFF
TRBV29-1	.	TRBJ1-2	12	CSVGGDNYGYTF
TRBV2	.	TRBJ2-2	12	CASSEDTGELFF
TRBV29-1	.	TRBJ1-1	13	CSVGPGGVTEAFF
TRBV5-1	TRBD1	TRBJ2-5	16	CASNLEITGGAQTQYF
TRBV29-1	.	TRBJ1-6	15	CSVEWGSSYNSPLHF
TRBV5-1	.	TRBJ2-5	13	CASSSGQKETQYF
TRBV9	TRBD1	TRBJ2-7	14	CASSVQGVSNEQYF
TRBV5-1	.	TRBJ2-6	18	CASSLSPGIPTGANVLTF
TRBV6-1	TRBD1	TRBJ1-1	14	CASIMTGRITEAFF
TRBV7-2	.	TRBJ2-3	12	CASGDPADTQYF
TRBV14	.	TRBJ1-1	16	CASSQAGIAENTEAFF
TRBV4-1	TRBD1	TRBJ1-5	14	CASSQTGVGQPQHF
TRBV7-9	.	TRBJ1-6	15	CASRDETGTYSPLHF
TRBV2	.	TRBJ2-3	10	CASSVDTQYF
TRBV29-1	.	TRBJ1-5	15	CSVSDGVYSNQPQHF
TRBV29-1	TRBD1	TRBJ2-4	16	CSVEKFTGDSKNIQYF
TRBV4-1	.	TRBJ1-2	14	CASSQDPKSYGYTF
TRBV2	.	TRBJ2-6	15	CASSEASFGANVLTF
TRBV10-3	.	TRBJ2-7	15	CAISGGDTSSYEQYF
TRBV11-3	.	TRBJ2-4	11	CASRGKNIQYF
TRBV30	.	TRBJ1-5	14	CAWSVRVINQPQHF
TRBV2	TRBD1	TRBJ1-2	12	CASSGQGFGYTF
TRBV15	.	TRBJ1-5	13	CATSRDLTEPQHF
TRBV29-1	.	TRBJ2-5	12	CSVEASVETQYF